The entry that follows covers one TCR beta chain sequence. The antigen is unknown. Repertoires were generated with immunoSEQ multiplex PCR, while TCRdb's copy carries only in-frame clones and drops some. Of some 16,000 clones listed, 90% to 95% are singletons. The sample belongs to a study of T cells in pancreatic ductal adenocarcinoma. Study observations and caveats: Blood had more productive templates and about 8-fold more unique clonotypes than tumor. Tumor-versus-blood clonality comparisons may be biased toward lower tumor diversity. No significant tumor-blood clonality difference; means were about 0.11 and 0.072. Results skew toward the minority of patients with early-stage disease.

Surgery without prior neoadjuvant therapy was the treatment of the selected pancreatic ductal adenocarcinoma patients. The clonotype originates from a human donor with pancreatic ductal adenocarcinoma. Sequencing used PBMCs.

CDR3 nucleotides: TGTGCCAGCAGGGGGCAGGGGAGCTCCTACGAGCAGTACTTC. Its protein product is CASRGQGSSYEQYF. The chain carries TRBV5-4 and TRBJ2-7; maybe TRBD1 (6 bases). Germline V gives CDR1 SGHNT, CDR2 YYREEE (reference sequence). The CDR3 length is 14 residues. Trimming shortened V by 5 bases and J by 0 bases, and 12 bases separated the two germline ends.